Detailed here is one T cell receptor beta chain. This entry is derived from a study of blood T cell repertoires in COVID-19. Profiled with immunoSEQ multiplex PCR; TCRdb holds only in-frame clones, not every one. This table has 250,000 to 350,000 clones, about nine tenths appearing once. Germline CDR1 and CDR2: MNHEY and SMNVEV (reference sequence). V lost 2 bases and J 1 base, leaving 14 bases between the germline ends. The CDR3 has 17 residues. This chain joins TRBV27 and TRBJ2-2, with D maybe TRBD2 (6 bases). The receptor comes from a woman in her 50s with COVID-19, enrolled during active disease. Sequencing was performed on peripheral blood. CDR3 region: CASSLPGTLQNTGELFF. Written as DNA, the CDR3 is TGTGCCAGCAGTTTACCCGGGACTCTTCAGAACACCGGGGAGCTGTTTTTT.